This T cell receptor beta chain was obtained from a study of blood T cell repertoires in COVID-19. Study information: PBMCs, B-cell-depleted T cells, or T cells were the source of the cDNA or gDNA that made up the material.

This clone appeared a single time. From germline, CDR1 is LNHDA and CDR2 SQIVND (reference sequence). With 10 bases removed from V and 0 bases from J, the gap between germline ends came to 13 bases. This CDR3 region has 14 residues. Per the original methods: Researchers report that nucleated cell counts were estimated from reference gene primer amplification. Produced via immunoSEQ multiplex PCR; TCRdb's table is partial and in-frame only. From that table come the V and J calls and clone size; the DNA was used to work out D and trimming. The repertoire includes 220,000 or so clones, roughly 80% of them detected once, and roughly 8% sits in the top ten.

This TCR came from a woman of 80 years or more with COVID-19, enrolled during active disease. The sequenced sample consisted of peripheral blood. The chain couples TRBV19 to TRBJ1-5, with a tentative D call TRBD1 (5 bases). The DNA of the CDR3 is TGTGCCACCGCGGGGCTCTATAGCAATCAGCCCCAGCATTTT. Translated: CATAGLYSNQPQHF.